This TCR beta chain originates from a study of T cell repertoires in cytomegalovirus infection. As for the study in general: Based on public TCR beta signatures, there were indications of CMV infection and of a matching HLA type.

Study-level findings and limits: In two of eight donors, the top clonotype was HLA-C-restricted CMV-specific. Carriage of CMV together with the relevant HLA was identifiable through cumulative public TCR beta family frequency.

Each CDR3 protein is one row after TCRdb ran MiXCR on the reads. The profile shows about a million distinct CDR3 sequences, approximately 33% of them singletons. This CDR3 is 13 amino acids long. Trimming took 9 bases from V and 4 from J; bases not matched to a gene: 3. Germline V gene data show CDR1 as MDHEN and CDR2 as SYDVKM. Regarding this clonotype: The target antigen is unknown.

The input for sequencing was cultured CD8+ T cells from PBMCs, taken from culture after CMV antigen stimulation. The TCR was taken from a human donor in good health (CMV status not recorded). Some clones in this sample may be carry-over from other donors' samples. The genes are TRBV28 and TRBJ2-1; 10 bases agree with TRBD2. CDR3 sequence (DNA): TGTGCCAGTCTAGCGGGGGATTACAATGAGCAGTTCTTC. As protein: CASLAGDYNEQFF.